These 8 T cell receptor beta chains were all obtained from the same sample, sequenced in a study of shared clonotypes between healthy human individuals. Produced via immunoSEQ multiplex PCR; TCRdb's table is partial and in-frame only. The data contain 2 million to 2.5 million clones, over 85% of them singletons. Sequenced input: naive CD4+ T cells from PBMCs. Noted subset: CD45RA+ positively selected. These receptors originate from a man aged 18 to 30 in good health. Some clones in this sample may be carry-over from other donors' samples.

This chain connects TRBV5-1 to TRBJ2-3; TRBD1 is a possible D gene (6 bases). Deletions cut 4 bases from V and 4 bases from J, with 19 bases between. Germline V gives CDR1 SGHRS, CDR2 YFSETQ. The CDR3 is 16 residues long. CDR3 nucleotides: TGCGCCAGCAGCAGGGGCACAGGGCTGGCGGCAGATACGCAGTATTTT. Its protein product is CASSRGTGLAADTQYF.

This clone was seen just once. CDR3 sequence reads: CSVLRPPTQYF. The CDR3 bases are TGCAGCGTTCTGAGGCCCCCCACCCAGTACTTC. The rearrangement joins TRBV29-1 to TRBJ2-5, with D hard to call. Germline lookup yields CDR1 SQVTM and CDR2 ANQGSEA. The germline V and J ends were trimmed by 5 bases and 8 bases, with 12 bases remaining between them. This CDR3 is 11 amino acids long.

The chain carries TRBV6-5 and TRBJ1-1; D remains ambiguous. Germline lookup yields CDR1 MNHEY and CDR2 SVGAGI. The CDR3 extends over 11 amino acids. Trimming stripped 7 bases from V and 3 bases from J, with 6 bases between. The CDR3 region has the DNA TGTGCCAGCACGGATTACACTGAAGCTTTCTTT. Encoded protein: CASTDYTEAFF.

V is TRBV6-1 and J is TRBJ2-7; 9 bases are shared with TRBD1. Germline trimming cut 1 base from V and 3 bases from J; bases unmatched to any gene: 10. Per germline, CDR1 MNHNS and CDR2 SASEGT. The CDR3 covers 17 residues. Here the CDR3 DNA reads TGTGCCAGCAGTGAAGGCCGTCAGGACAGGGGATTCTACGAGCAGTACTTC. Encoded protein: CASSEGRQDRGFYEQYF.

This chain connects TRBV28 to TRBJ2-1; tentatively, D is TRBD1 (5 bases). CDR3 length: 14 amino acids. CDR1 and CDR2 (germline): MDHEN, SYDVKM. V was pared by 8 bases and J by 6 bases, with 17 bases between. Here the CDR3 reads CASDSLTWGNEQFF. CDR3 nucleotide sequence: TGTGCCAGCGACAGCCTGACCTGGGGCAATGAGCAGTTCTTC.

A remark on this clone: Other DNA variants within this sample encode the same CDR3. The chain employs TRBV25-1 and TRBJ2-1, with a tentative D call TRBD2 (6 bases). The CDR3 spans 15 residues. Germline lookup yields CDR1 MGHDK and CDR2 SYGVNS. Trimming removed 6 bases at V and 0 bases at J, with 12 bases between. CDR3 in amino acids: CASSDPGGSYNEQFF. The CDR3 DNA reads TGTGCCAGCAGCGATCCCGGGGGCTCCTACAATGAGCAGTTCTTC.

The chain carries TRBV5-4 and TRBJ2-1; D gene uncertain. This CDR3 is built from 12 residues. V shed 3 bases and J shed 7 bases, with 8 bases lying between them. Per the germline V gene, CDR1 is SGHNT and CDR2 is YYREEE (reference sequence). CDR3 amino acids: CASSSPRNEQFF. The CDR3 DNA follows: TGTGCCAGCAGCTCCCCTCGGAATGAGCAGTTCTTC.

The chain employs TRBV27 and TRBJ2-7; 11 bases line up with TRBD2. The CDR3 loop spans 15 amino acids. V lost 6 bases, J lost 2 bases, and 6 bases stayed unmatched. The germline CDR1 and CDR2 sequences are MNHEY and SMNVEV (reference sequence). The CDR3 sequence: CASSTSGRDPYEQYF. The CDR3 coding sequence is TGTGCCAGCAGCACTAGCGGGAGAGACCCCTACGAGCAGTACTTC.